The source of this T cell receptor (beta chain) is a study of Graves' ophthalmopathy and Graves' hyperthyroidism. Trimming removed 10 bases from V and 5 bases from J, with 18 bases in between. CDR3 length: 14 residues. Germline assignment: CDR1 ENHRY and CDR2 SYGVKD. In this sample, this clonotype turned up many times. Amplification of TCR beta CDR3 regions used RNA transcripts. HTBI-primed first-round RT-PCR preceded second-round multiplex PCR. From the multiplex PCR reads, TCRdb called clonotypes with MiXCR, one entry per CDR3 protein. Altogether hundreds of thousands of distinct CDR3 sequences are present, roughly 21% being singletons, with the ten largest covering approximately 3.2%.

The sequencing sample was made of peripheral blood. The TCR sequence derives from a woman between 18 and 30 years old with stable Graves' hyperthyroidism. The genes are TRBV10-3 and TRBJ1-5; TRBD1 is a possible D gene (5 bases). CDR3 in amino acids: CATRNTAGDQPQHF. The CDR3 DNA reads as TGTGCCACCAGGAACACGGCGGGGGATCAGCCCCAGCATTTT.